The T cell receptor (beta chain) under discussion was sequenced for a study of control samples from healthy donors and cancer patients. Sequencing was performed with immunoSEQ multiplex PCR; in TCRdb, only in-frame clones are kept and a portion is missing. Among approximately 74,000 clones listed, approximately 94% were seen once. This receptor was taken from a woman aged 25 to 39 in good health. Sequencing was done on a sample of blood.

DNA of the CDR3: TGTGCCAGCAGCGACCAGGGGGCTGGAAACATTCAGTACTTC. Its translation: CASSDQGAGNIQYF. The chain links TRBV7-9 to TRBJ2-4, with 8 bases identical to TRBD1. CDR3 length equals 14 residues. Germline CDR1 is SEHNR and CDR2 is FQNEAQ (reference sequence). Trimming removed 5 bases from V and 6 bases from J; junction bases left unmatched: 6.